This TCR beta chain was observed in a study of cytomegalovirus exposure and HLA in healthy donors. Study at large: A data release that came early held 75 million to 85 million unique TCRs from HLA-typed donors.

V lost 0 bases, J lost 7 bases, and 5 bases stayed unmatched. Germline assignment: CDR1 SGDLS and CDR2 YYNGEE. The CDR3 is 15 residues long. Concerning this clone: What it binds is unknown.

Study-wide points: Most CMV-associated TCR beta chains appeared HLA-restricted in a later analysis.

The PCR was carried out with 60 Vbeta primers and 13 Jbeta primers. Sequencing used immunoSEQ multiplex PCR; TCRdb keeps in-frame clones, though not all of them. The data contain around 61,000 clones, about 89% of them singletons. This chain connects TRBV9 to TRBJ2-7; 12 bases fit TRBD2. Sequencing input: PBMCs. This receptor was obtained from a man younger than 45 in good health and CMV-seropositive. The chain's CDR3 is CASSVGLAGVQEQYF. The CDR3 DNA sequence: TGTGCCAGCAGCGTAGGACTAGCGGGAGTTCAAGAGCAGTACTTC.